Here is one TCR beta chain with its context. Antigen specificity is unknown. Different DNA sequences within this sample yield the same CDR3. Looked up from germline, CDR1 is SGHRS and CDR2 is YFSETQ. The CDR3 is 15 residues long. V shed 5 bases, J shed 4 bases, and the junction held 7 bases outside the gene matches. The data stem from a study of shared clonotypes between healthy human individuals. Whole-study findings and limits: Compared with clonotypes that all four donors shared, non-shared clonotypes had lower generation probabilities.

Here immunoSEQ multiplex PCR was the method, and the copy in TCRdb shows in-frame clones only, minus some. The sample has approximately 2.5 million clones; more than 90% are singletons. The TCR sequence derives from a man younger than 35 in good health. Specimen: naive CD4+ T cells sorted from blood. Subset in this sample: CD45RA+ positively selected. This rearrangement joins TRBV5-1 to TRBJ2-1, with TRBD2 identical over 9 bases. The CDR3 here is CASSSSGGTYNEQFF. In DNA, the CDR3 is TGCGCCAGCAGTTCAAGCGGGGGGACGTACAATGAGCAGTTCTTC.